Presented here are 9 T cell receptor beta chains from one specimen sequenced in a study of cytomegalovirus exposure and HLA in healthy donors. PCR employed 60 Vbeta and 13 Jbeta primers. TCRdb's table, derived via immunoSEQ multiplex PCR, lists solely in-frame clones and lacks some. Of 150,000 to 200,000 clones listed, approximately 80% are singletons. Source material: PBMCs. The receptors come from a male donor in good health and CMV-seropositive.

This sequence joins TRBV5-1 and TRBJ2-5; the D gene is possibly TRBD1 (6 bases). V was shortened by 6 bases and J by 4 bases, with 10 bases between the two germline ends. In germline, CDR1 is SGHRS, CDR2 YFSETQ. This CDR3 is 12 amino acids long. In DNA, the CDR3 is TGCGCCAGCAAACAGGGCTCAGAGACCCAGTACTTC. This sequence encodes CASKQGSETQYF.

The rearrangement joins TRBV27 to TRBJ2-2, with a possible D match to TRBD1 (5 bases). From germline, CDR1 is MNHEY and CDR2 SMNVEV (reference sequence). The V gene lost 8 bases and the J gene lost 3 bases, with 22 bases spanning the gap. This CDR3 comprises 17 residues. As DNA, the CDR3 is TGTGCCAGCCTACCGGGCCAGGGTAAAGTCCACACCGGGGAGCTGTTTTTT. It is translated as CASLPGQGKVHTGELFF.

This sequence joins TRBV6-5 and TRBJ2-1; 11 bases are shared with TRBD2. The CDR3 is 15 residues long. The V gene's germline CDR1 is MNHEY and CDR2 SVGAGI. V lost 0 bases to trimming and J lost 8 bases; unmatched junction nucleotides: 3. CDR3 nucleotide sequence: TGTGCCAGCAGTTACTCGCTAGCGGGAGGAGATGAGCAGTTCTTC. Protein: CASSYSLAGGDEQFF.

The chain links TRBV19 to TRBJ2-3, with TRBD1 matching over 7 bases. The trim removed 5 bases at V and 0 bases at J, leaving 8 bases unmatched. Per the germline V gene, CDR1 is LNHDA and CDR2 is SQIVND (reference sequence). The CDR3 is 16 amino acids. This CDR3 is CASSLSQGPSTDTQYF. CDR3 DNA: TGTGCCAGTAGTCTCTCACAGGGGCCAAGCACAGATACGCAGTATTTT.

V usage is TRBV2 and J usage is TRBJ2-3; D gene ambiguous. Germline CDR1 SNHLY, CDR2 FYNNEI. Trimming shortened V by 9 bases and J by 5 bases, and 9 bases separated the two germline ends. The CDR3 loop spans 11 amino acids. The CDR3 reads CARTLQDTQYF. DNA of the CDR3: TGTGCCAGAACTCTCCAAGATACGCAGTATTTT.

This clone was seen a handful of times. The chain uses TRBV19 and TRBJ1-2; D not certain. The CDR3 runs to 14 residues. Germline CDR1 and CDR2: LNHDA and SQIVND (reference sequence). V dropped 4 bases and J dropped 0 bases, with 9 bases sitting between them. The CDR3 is CASSRAAANYGYTF. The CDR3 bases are TGTGCCAGTAGTAGGGCAGCAGCTAACTATGGCTACACCTTC.

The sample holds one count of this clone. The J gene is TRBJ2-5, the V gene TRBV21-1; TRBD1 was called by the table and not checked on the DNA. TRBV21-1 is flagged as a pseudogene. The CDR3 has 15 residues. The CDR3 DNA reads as TGTGCCAGCAGCACCGGATACAGGGCTGGGGAGACCCAGTACTTC. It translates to CASSTGYRAGETQYF.

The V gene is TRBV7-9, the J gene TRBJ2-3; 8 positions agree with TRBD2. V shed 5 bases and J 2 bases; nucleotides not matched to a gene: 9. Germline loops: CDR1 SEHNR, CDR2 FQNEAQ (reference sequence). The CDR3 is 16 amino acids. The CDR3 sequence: CASSQKLAAITDTQYF. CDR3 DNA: TGTGCCAGCAGCCAGAAACTAGCGGCGATCACAGATACGCAGTATTTT.

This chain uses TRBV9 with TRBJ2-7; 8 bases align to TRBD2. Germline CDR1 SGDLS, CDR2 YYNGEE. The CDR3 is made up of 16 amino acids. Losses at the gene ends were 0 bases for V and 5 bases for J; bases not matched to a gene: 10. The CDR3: CASSVGERERANEQYF. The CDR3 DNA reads TGTGCCAGCAGCGTAGGGGAGCGGGAGAGGGCGAACGAGCAGTACTTC.